This TCR beta chain was documented in a study of cytomegalovirus exposure and HLA in healthy donors. V lost 3 bases and J lost 5; bases outside the gene matches: 7. The length of the CDR3 is 15 residues. CDR1 LNHDA and CDR2 SQIVND come from the germline V gene (reference sequence). Healthy bone marrow donors made up the cohort. Study findings and constraints: Researchers catalogued around 150 TCR beta chains as cytomegalovirus-associated. Donors belonging to an Asian-associated ancestry cluster reportedly showed fewer N-insertions in productive TCRs than the approximately 700-donor mean, according to what a later analysis found.

The PCR had 60 Vbeta and 13 Jbeta primers. This table comes from immunoSEQ multiplex PCR, and its TCRdb copy is limited to in-frame clones, with some not included. The sample yields about 43,000 clones, roughly 80% seen once. To note about this clone: Its antigen remains unknown.

The sample taken for sequencing was PBMCs. The receptor comes from a man aged 50 to 59 in good health and CMV-seronegative. The gene calls are TRBV19 and TRBJ2-1; 7 bases line up with TRBD2. CDR3 sequence (DNA): TGTGCCAGTAGTATCGGGGAGGGGTGGGACAATGAGCAGTTCTTC. Its translation: CASSIGEGWDNEQFF.